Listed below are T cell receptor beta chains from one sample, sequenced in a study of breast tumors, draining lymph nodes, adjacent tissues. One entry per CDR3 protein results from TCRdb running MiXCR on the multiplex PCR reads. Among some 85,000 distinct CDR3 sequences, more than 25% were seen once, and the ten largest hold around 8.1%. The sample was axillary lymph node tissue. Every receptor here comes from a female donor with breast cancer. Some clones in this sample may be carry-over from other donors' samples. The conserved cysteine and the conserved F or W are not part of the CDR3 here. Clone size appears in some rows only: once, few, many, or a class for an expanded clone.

RDRIAGVETQY,TRBJ2-5,TRBV20-1,once
ASSSQLNYGYT,TRBJ1-2,TRBV7-2,-
ASTLAQGSTEAF,TRBJ1-1,TRBV6-2/TRBV6-3,once
ASSPDKRDYGYT,TRBJ1-2,TRBV18,many
SAPNSDRSYGYT,TRBJ1-2,TRBV20-1,many
ASSLAGTSLEQY,TRBJ2-7,TRBV6-5,few
SASRTSGRYEQY,TRBJ2-7,TRBV20-1,many
SAETPNTGELF,TRBJ2-2,TRBV20-1,many
SARNRGYEQY,TRBJ2-7,TRBV20-1,many
SGLSAATGADTQY,TRBJ2-3,TRBV20-1,-
ASSLVFGSGANVLT,TRBJ2-6,TRBV5-4,many
ASSYATPGQLSYEQY,TRBJ2-7,TRBV6-2/TRBV6-3,many
ATKRGQGDPGELF,TRBJ2-2,TRBV6-5,-
ASSLRSGTFFSGANVLT,TRBJ2-6,TRBV4-1,many